Following are 16 T cell receptor beta chains from one sample sequenced in a study of molecular identifiers for immune sequencing clone quantification (dated by TCRdb to the late 2010s). Library prep was done by PCR. For sequencing, a NextSeq 500 was employed. TCRdb itself trimmed the public reads at Q25 with fastp, ran MiXCR and retained productive beta chains. One record per CDR3 amino acid sequence lists the most common genes and DNA. The sample table holds 100,000 or so distinct CDR3 sequences, of which around 37% were seen once. Clones ranked in the top ten supply approximately 10% of the sample. The sample taken for sequencing was naive CD8+ T cells from blood, with Jurkat cell RNA spiked in. The label giving this sample's cell subset or site can be read as: FACS-sorted CD8+CD4-CCR7+CD45RA+ naive T cells. These receptors were obtained from a human donor in good health. Some libraries in this study had Jurkat cell RNA spiked in.

The gene calls are TRBV28 and TRBJ2-3; D may match TRBD1 or TRBD2 (5 bases each). Germline CDR1 and CDR2: MDHEN and SYDVKM. The CDR3 runs to 15 residues. V was shortened by 5 bases and J by 3 bases, with 15 bases between the two germline ends. The CDR3 nucleotides read TGTGCCAGCAGTCAACGACGGGACCCGACAGATACGCAGTATTTT. This translates into CASSQRRDPTDTQYF.

This clonotype was counted ten times or more. This chain connects TRBV6-5 to TRBJ1-2, with no clear D. The CDR3 consists of 13 residues. Trimming took 6 bases from V and 2 from J, leaving 10 bases between them. The V gene's germline CDR1 is MNHEY and CDR2 SVGAGI. The CDR3 nucleotides are TGTGCCAGCAGGCACCCGATAAACTATGGCTACACCTTC. Protein product: CASRHPINYGYTF.

For this clonotype: With a much larger clone just one base away, this may be a read error. The CDR3 sequence is CASSPTAYKQYF. The CDR3 DNA follows: TGTGCCAGCAGCCCGACAGCCTACAAGCAGTACTTC. The rearrangement uses TRBV6-5 and TRBJ2-7, with TRBD1 as a possible D gene (5 bases). The V gene's germline CDR1 is MNHEY and CDR2 SVGAGI. This CDR3 has 12 amino acids.

The CDR3 region is CASSPGTSGRPNTGELFF. CDR3 DNA: TGTGCCAGCAGCCCCGGGACTAGCGGGAGACCGAACACCGGGGAGCTGTTTTTT. The chain combines TRBV9 with TRBJ2-2; TRBD2 matches 14 bases. This CDR3 is built from 18 residues. CDR1 is SGDLS, CDR2 YYNGEE, per germline. The trim removed 4 bases at V and 0 bases at J, leaving 5 bases unmatched.

There are a few counts of this clonotype. The rearrangement links TRBV4-3 to TRBJ2-1; a possible D gene is TRBD2 (5 bases). The V gene's germline CDR1 is LGHNA and CDR2 YSLEER. Trimming took 0 bases from V and 2 from J, leaving 11 bases between them. The CDR3 covers 16 residues. CDR3 sequence: CASSQDERETYNEQFF. The CDR3 bases are TGCGCCAGCAGCCAAGACGAGAGGGAAACCTACAATGAGCAGTTCTTC.

V is TRBV4-2 and J is TRBJ1-6, with D unresolved. Trimming left V 1 base short and J 7 bases short, with 8 bases between. From germline, CDR1 is LGHNA and CDR2 YNFKEQ. The CDR3 extends over 14 amino acids. In nucleotides, the CDR3 is TGTGCCAGCAGCCAAGTGATAGCGAATTCACCCCTCCACTTT. It yields the protein CASSQVIANSPLHF.

The chain has TRBV19 and TRBJ2-1; D gene uncertain. V was trimmed by 6 bases and J by 4 bases, leaving 16 bases between them. The germline V gene has CDR1 LNHDA and CDR2 SQIVND (reference sequence). The CDR3 sequence is 15 residues long. The CDR3 reads CASSDGGYRYNEQFF. Written as DNA, the CDR3 is TGTGCCAGTAGCGACGGTGGGTATCGATACAATGAGCAGTTCTTC.

Only a few counts were recorded for this clonotype. The chain joins TRBV7-6 to TRBJ2-1, with 10 bases matching TRBD2. The CDR3 has 16 residues. Germline lookup yields CDR1 SGHVS and CDR2 FNYEAQ. Unmatched junction bases numbered 4, after V lost 0 bases and J lost 5 bases. The CDR3 sequence is CASSLAGTSEHNEQFF. Here the CDR3 DNA reads TGTGCCAGCAGCTTAGCCGGGACTAGCGAACACAATGAGCAGTTCTTC.

This clonotype was detected only a few times. The rearrangement links TRBV2 to TRBJ2-7; D remains unclear. This CDR3 spans 11 amino acids. V lost 10 bases to trimming and J lost 0 bases, with 7 bases between them. CDR1 and CDR2 from the germline V gene are SNHLY and FYNNEI. The CDR3 spells CATERSYEQYF. CDR3 coding DNA: TGTGCCACGGAGCGCTCCTACGAGCAGTACTTC.

This clonotype was seen ten or more times. The chain recombines TRBV5-1 with TRBJ2-1, with 7 positions matching TRBD1. With 4 bases clipped from V and 7 bases from J, the junction kept 14 bases outside the gene matches. Germline V gene lookup returns CDR1 SGHRS and CDR2 YFSETQ. CDR3 length: 16 residues. The CDR3 sequence: CASSTTGVGYVNEQFF. DNA of the CDR3: TGCGCCAGCAGCACCACAGGGGTGGGGTACGTGAATGAGCAGTTCTTC.

The chain joins TRBV6-1 to TRBJ2-1; D call uncertain. CDR1 and CDR2 from the germline V gene are MNHNS and SASEGT. This CDR3 has 14 residues. V shed 5 bases and J shed 7 bases, with 15 bases lying between them. The CDR3 DNA sequence: TGTGCCAGCAGTCCCCGTGGTCTACAAAATGAGCAGTTCTTC. Translated, it gives CASSPRGLQNEQFF.

The chain recombines TRBV10-2 with TRBJ2-7; 8 bases align to TRBD1. V lost 6 bases to trimming and J lost 4 bases; unmatched junction nucleotides: 8. The CDR3 consists of 14 residues. In germline, CDR1 is WSHSY, CDR2 SAAADI. The CDR3 DNA reads TGCGCCAGCAGCGCCAGGGGGCGAGGATACGAGCAGTACTTC. Protein: CASSARGRGYEQYF.

A word on this clonotype: A much larger clonotype is one base distant, so this may be a read error. The DNA for the CDR3 is TGTGCCAGCAGCTCAAACCGGGACAGGGGGTATCAGCCCCAGCAATTT. It translates to CASSSNRDRGYQPQQF. The chain recombines TRBV6-5 with TRBJ1-5; 11 nucleotides align to TRBD1. Looked up from germline, CDR1 is MNHEY and CDR2 is SVGAGI. This CDR3 spans 16 amino acids.

This clonotype was recorded at least ten times. The chain has TRBV9 and TRBJ2-4; D gene unclear. The CDR3 contains 15 residues. Germline-derived CDR1 and CDR2 are SGDLS and YYNGEE. The V gene lost 0 bases and the J gene lost 0 bases, with 7 bases spanning the gap. The CDR3 DNA reads TGTGCCAGCAGCGTAGAGGGTTTAGCCAAAAACATTCAGTACTTC. Protein sequence: CASSVEGLAKNIQYF.

This chain links TRBV3-1 with TRBJ1-5, with 9 bases matching TRBD1. CDR1 is LGHDT and CDR2 is YNNKEL in the germline V gene (reference sequence). J gave up 1 base and V 3 bases, and 1 base lay outside the gene matches. The CDR3 is 15 amino acids. The CDR3 coding sequence is TGTGCCAGCAGCCAGGGGACAGGGAGCAATCAGCCCCAGCATTTT. Protein product: CASSQGTGSNQPQHF.

This clonotype was seen ten or more times. The chain employs TRBV2 and TRBJ1-5; maybe TRBD1 (6 bases). CDR1 and CDR2 from the germline V gene are SNHLY and FYNNEI. The CDR3 runs to 15 residues. Between the trimmed V and J ends, which lost 6 bases and 0 bases, there was a span of 12 bases. The CDR3 spells CASSGQYYSNQPQHF. The DNA for the CDR3 is TGTGCCAGCAGCGGACAGTATTATAGCAATCAGCCCCAGCATTTT.